This T cell receptor (beta chain) was identified in a study of shared clonotypes between healthy human individuals. Background on the study: For every donor, three CD4 naive, three CD4 memory, two CD8 naive and one CD8 memory plates were used. Findings of the study overall: Estimated richness was generally greater in naive than memory subsets.

Germline trimming cut 4 bases from V and 4 bases from J; bases unmatched to any gene: 8. The CDR3 is 16 residues long. Germline lookup yields CDR1 MGHRA and CDR2 YSYEKL. The data were produced by immunoSEQ multiplex PCR, yet TCRdb's version contains in-frame clones alone and is incomplete. The table shows roughly 1,800,000 clones, with approximately 94% occurring only once. Positive CCR7 selection of CD45RO-negative cells yielded the naive CD8 cells, and terminally differentiated effector memory CD45RA+ cells were excluded. Comments on this clone: Its cognate antigen is unknown.

The gene calls are TRBV4-1 and TRBJ1-5, with 9 bases lining up with TRBD1. This TCR came from a man in his late teens or twenties in good health. Sequenced: naive CD8+ T cells sorted from blood. The CDR3 is CASSLVGTGTNQPQHF. The CDR3 nucleotides read TGCGCCAGCAGCCTCGTTGGGACAGGGACAAATCAGCCCCAGCATTTT.